These 15 T cell receptor beta chains came from one sample sequenced in a study of beta chain features in type 1 diabetes. Study-wide points: Shortening of TCRB CDR3s, moderate but significant, appeared in all four CD4+ subsets of Type 1 diabetes patients.

For these TCRs, the target antigens are not known. Every bit of the isolated RNA underwent reverse transcription, so sequencing read expressed TCRB transcripts. Produced via immunoSEQ multiplex PCR; TCRdb's table is partial and in-frame only. Altogether 500,000 to 850,000 clones are present, over 12% being singletons, with the ten largest covering 0.03% to 0.04%. Sequenced material: naive CD4+ T cells from blood. The source of these receptors is a man aged 18 to 35 with type 1 diabetes.

The chain recombines TRBV6-4 with TRBJ2-3; TRBD1 matches at 9 bases. Per the germline V gene, CDR1 is MRHNA and CDR2 is SNTAGT. The CDR3 is 15 residues long. Losses at the gene ends were 8 bases for V and 1 base for J; bases not matched to a gene: 7. This chain's CDR3 is CASSEQGAGTDTQYF. The CDR3 DNA reads TGTGCCAGCTCAGAACAGGGGGCAGGCACAGATACGCAGTATTTT.

The table lists this clone with a count of one. J is TRBJ1-2 and V is TRBV19, with D possibly TRBD1 on 5 matching bases. Looked up from germline, CDR1 is LNHDA and CDR2 is SQIVND (reference sequence). The CDR3 runs to 12 residues. Trimming pared 3 bases from V and 8 bases from J, leaving 10 bases between. CDR3 residues: CASSMSREGYTF. In DNA, the CDR3 is TGTGCCAGTAGTATGTCCAGGGAGGGCTACACCTTC.

Written as DNA, the CDR3 is TGCAGCGTTGTTCAGGGGGCTTCTGAAAAACTGTTTTTT. It translates to CSVVQGASEKLFF. The J gene is TRBJ1-4, the V gene TRBV29-1, with TRBD1 identical over 8 bases. V shed 4 bases, J shed 7 bases, and the junction held 5 bases outside the gene matches. CDR1 and CDR2 (germline): SQVTM, ANQGSEA. The CDR3 has 13 residues. Based on the CDR3 plus reference TRBV29-1 and TRBJ1-4, the full variable domain is SAVISQKPSRDICQRGTSLTIQCQVDSQVTMMFWYRQQPGQSLTLIATANQGSEATYESGFVIDKFPISRPNLTFSTLTVSNMSPEDSSIYLCSVVQGASEKLFFGSGTQLSVL.

This clone was observed a few times. The gene calls are TRBV18 and TRBJ2-1; D could derive from TRBD1 or TRBD2 (5 bases each). This CDR3 spans 16 amino acids. Trimming stripped 1 base from V and 3 bases from J, with 13 bases between. Germline CDR1 KGHSH, CDR2 LQKENI. The CDR3 loop is CASSPLTGGSYNEQFF. The DNA of the CDR3 is TGTGCCAGCTCACCACTTACAGGAGGCAGCTACAATGAGCAGTTCTTC.

This clone was seen a handful of times. The chain uses TRBV7-9 and TRBJ2-6; D is uncertain. V lost 1 base, J lost 0 bases, and 13 bases lay in between. This CDR3 has 18 residues. CDR1 SEHNR and CDR2 FQNEAQ come from the germline V gene (reference sequence). The DNA of the CDR3 is TGTGCCAGCAGCTTAGATTATGCAGATTACTCTGGGGCCAACGTCCTGACTTTC. Translation gives CASSLDYADYSGANVLTF.

This clone has a handful of counts. The gene calls are TRBV6-6 and TRBJ2-4; D gene ambiguous. The CDR3 totals 11 residues. Germline-derived CDR1 and CDR2 are MNHNY and SVGAGI (reference sequence). The V end was cut by 9 bases, the J end by 7 bases, with 10 bases between. CDR3 protein: CASSKKNIQYF. Written as DNA, the CDR3 is TGTGCCAGTTCCAAGAAGAACATTCAGTACTTC.

The table lists this clone with a few counts. Distinct nucleotide sequences in the sample also encode this CDR3. The chain combines TRBV7-2 with TRBJ1-1; the D is unclear. The CDR3 covers 14 residues. Germline CDR1 is SGHTA and CDR2 is FQGNSA. V was clipped by 2 bases and J by 4 bases, with 11 bases between them. CDR3 loop: CASSLSRGGTEAFF. In DNA form, the CDR3 reads TGTGCCAGCAGCTTATCACGGGGTGGCACTGAAGCTTTCTTT.

About this clone itself: The junction departs from the called germline gene at one end, perhaps through a read error. This chain joins TRBV11-2 and TRBJ2-7; tentatively, D is TRBD1 (6 bases). This CDR3 spans 11 amino acids. Germline-derived CDR1 and CDR2 are SGHAT and FQNNGV. CDR3 nucleotide sequence: TGTGCCAGCAGCTCCGGGCAGGACAGCCAGTTC. It yields the protein CASSSGQDSQF.

V is TRBV30 and J is TRBJ2-3; 7 bases are a match to TRBD2. V dropped 5 bases and J dropped 1; count of bases not matched to a gene: 6. Germline loops: CDR1 GTSNPN, CDR2 SVGIG (reference sequence). This CDR3 is 14 amino acids long. CDR3 nucleotide sequence: TGTGCCTGGGAGGAGGGGAGGGGCACAGATACGCAGTATTTT. Encoded protein: CAWEEGRGTDTQYF.

This sequence joins TRBV28 and TRBJ2-5; TRBD2 matches at 10 bases. The junction had 6 bases not matched to a gene; V was cut back by 3 bases and J by 5 bases. CDR3 length: 15 residues. Germline V CDR1 and CDR2: MDHEN, SYDVKM. The CDR3: CASSLPASGGETQYF. For the CDR3, the DNA is TGTGCCAGCAGTTTGCCGGCTAGCGGGGGTGAGACCCAGTACTTC.

The rearrangement links TRBV6-5 to TRBJ1-2; tentatively, D is TRBD1 (5 bases). Germline-derived CDR1 and CDR2 are MNHEY and SVGAGI. V was clipped by 7 bases and J by 4 bases, with 19 bases between them. The CDR3 length is 15 residues. CDR3 sequence reads: CASTSGTARPYGYTF. The CDR3 DNA reads TGTGCCAGCACCTCCGGGACGGCCCGGCCCTATGGCTACACCTTC.

The CDR3 sequence is CASNRNTEAFF. The DNA for the CDR3 is TGTGCCAGCAACCGGAACACTGAAGCTTTCTTT. The chain combines TRBV25-1 with TRBJ1-1, with D unresolved. Germline assignment: CDR1 MGHDK and CDR2 SYGVNS. The CDR3 length is 11 residues. Trimming cost V 7 bases and J 1 base, with 4 bases left between them.

This CDR3 reads CASRYGQEVTLYGYTF. As DNA, the CDR3 is TGTGCCAGCAGATACGGACAGGAAGTCACTCTCTATGGCTACACCTTC. The J gene is TRBJ1-2, the V gene TRBV5-4; TRBD1 aligns across 7 bases. CDR3 size: 16 residues. The J segment lost 4 bases and the V segment lost 5 bases, leaving 14 bases of the junction unmatched. Germline CDR1 SGHNT, CDR2 YYREEE (reference sequence).

This chain uses TRBV5-1 with TRBJ1-2, with 7 bases identical to TRBD1. CDR3 length equals 14 residues. CDR1 SGHRS and CDR2 YFSETQ come from the germline V gene. Trimming took 4 bases from V and 2 from J; bases not matched to a gene: 5. The CDR3 loop is CASSVTGRNYGYTF. CDR3 DNA sequence: TGCGCCAGCAGCGTGACAGGGAGGAACTATGGCTACACCTTC.

The sample holds a few counts of this clone. The chain is built from TRBV5-1 and TRBJ2-1, with D uncertain. V lost 0 bases and J lost 10, with 11 bases in between. CDR1 and CDR2 (germline): SGHRS, YFSETQ. There are 13 residues in the CDR3. CDR3 DNA: TGCGCCAGCAGCTTGGTCCCTCTCAACGAGCAGTTCTTC. Amino acid sequence: CASSLVPLNEQFF.